The 25 T cell receptor beta chains below were found in one sample sequenced in a study of cytomegalovirus exposure and HLA in healthy donors. 60 Vbeta and 13 Jbeta primers were used in PCR. Repertoires were generated with immunoSEQ multiplex PCR, while TCRdb's copy carries only in-frame clones and drops some. This repertoire shows some 150,000 clones, about three quarters found once; its top ten account for 0.65% to 0.85%. Sequencing was performed on PBMCs. These receptors all stem from a female donor in good health and CMV-seronegative.

The gene calls are TRBV18 and TRBJ2-5, with 8 positions matching TRBD1. TRBJ2-7 matches the DNA end more closely, so the J call is doubtful. The germline CDR1 and CDR2 sequences are KGHSH and LQKENI. CDR3 length: 16 amino acids. CDR3 region: CASSPIPGTGSYEQYF. The CDR3, as DNA: TGTGCCAGCTCACCAATACCCGGGACAGGCTCCTACGAGCAGTACTTC.

This chain connects TRBV7-9 to TRBJ1-6; D gene ambiguous. V lost 3 bases to trimming and J lost 6 bases, with 9 bases between them. In germline, CDR1 is SEHNR, CDR2 FQNEAQ (reference sequence). The CDR3 contains 14 residues. DNA for the CDR3: TGTGCCAGCAGCTTGGAGGGAGCTAATTCACCCCTCCACTTT. Translation: CASSLEGANSPLHF.

V usage is TRBV18 and J usage is TRBJ2-5; the D is unclear. The CDR3 has 13 amino acids. CDR1 and CDR2 (germline): KGHSH, LQKENI. Trimming took off 3 bases at V and 4 bases at J, with 9 bases between the two ends. CDR3 residues: CASSPRATETQYF. CDR3 bases: TGTGCCAGCTCACCCCGCGCAACAGAGACCCAGTACTTC. The entire variable domain, with the rest obtained from reference TRBV18 and TRBJ2-5, is as follows: NAGVMQNPRHLVRRRGQEARLRCSPMKGHSHVYWYRQLPEEGLKFMVYLQKENIIDESGMPKERFSAEFPKEGPSILRIQQVVRGDSAAYFCASSPRATETQYFGPGTRLLVL.

This clone has more than one count but fewer than ten. The chain has TRBV4-1 and TRBJ2-1; possible D gene TRBD2, 6 bases. CDR1 is MGHRA and CDR2 is YSYEKL in the germline V gene. V lost 0 bases and J lost 0, with 9 bases in between. The CDR3 length is 16 residues. CDR3 amino acids: CASSQDFGSSYNEQFF. The CDR3 DNA follows: TGCGCCAGCAGCCAAGATTTCGGGAGCTCCTACAATGAGCAGTTCTTC.

The rearrangement joins TRBV25-1 to TRBJ1-2; TRBD1 is a possible D gene (6 bases). Germline V gene sequence: CDR1 MGHDK, CDR2 SYGVNS. This CDR3 is built from 15 residues. Trimming took off 5 bases at V and 4 bases at J, with 17 bases between the two ends. This CDR3 reads CASSLAGRGSYGYTF. The CDR3 region has the DNA TGTGCCAGCAGTCTGGCAGGGAGGGGGAGCTATGGCTACACCTTC.

The V call is TRBV27, the J call TRBJ2-7; D unclear. Germline loops: CDR1 MNHEY, CDR2 SMNVEV (reference sequence). With 3 bases removed from V and 2 bases from J, the gap between germline ends came to 11 bases. The CDR3 consists of 14 residues. The CDR3 loop is CASSLGSPAYEQYF. The CDR3 bases are TGTGCCAGCAGTTTGGGCTCACCAGCCTACGAGCAGTACTTC.

The chain is built from TRBV7-9 and TRBJ1-4; no reliable D call. The CDR3 has 15 residues. The germline V gene encodes CDR1 SEHNR and CDR2 FQNEAQ (reference sequence). Trimming removed 0 bases at V and 3 bases at J, with 8 bases between. CDR3 bases: TGTGCCAGCAGCTTAGCGCGGTCGGCTAATGAAAAACTGTTTTTT. Protein sequence: CASSLARSANEKLFF.

This chain uses TRBV7-3 with TRBJ2-7; D call uncertain. The CDR3 runs 11 residues. Germline lookup yields CDR1 SGHTA and CDR2 FQGTGA. The V end lost 5 bases, the J end lost 7 bases, and 9 bases lay between the germline ends. The CDR3: CASSPGREQYF. As DNA, the CDR3 is TGTGCCAGCAGCCCCGGTCGGGAGCAGTACTTC.

The chain carries TRBV19 and TRBJ2-7; 8 bases are shared with TRBD2. V shed 3 bases, J shed 5 bases, and the junction held 9 bases outside the gene matches. Germline V gives CDR1 LNHDA, CDR2 SQIVND (reference sequence). There are 15 residues in the CDR3. DNA for the CDR3: TGTGCCAGTAGTATTCAAGGGACTAGGTTGAACGAGCAGTACTTC. Residues: CASSIQGTRLNEQYF.

This clone has a single count. The J gene is TRBJ1-2, the V gene TRBV30, with 7 bases that match TRBD1. From germline, CDR1 is GTSNPN and CDR2 SVGIG (reference sequence). This CDR3 has 14 residues. V lost 0 bases and J lost 4; bases outside the gene matches: 5. CDR3 bases: TGTGCCTGGAGTGTACAGGGGCAAGGCTATGGCTACACCTTC. Its protein is CAWSVQGQGYGYTF.

This clone was detected only once. J is TRBJ2-1 and V is TRBV7-3; 9 positions match TRBD1. The germline gives CDR1 SGHTA, CDR2 FQGTGA. The J segment lost 4 bases and the V segment lost 3 bases, leaving 4 bases of the junction unmatched. The CDR3 sequence is 15 residues long. This CDR3 reads CASSFDRGGYNEQFF. DNA for the CDR3: TGTGCCAGCAGCTTCGACAGGGGGGGTTACAATGAGCAGTTCTTC.

Here the CDR3 DNA reads TGTGCCAGCAGCCCCCTTTTCCTGATAGTTGAAAGCGGGTCCCAGTTCTTC. Residues: CASSPLFLIVESGSQFF. The V gene is TRBV5-8, the J gene TRBJ2-1, with D possibly TRBD2 on 6 matching bases. The ends were cut back, 4 bases at V and 13 bases at J, with 30 bases in the middle. CDR1 is SGHTS and CDR2 is YDEGEE in the germline V gene. The length of the CDR3 is 17 residues.

The rearrangement uses TRBV11-3 and TRBJ2-6; 9 positions match TRBD1. J lost 0 bases, V lost 5 bases, and 5 bases had no gene match. There are 17 residues in the CDR3. Germline V CDR1 and CDR2: SGHNT, YENEEA. This CDR3 reads CASSPGQGSSGANVLTF. Written as DNA, the CDR3 is TGTGCCAGCAGCCCAGGACAGGGGAGCTCTGGGGCCAACGTCCTGACTTTC. Complete variable domain (other parts from reference TRBV11-3 and TRBJ2-6): EAGVVQSPRYKIIEKKQPVAFWCNPISGHNTLYWYLQNLGQGPELLIRYENEEAVDDSQLPKDRFSAERLKGVDSTLKIQPAELGDSAVYLCASSPGQGSSGANVLTFGAGSRLTVL.

The chain employs TRBV5-8 and TRBJ1-2, with 9 bases that match TRBD1. Germline CDR1 and CDR2: SGHTS and YDEGEE. The junction had 8 bases not matched to a gene; V was cut back by 7 bases and J by 7 bases. The CDR3 has 13 residues. The CDR3 here is CASQLTGGGGYTF. The CDR3 coding sequence is TGTGCCAGCCAACTGACAGGGGGTGGTGGCTACACCTTC.

J is TRBJ2-2 and V is TRBV27, with 8 bases lining up with TRBD1. CDR3 length: 15 amino acids. Germline V CDR1 and CDR2: MNHEY, SMNVEV (reference sequence). With V trimmed by 3 bases and J by 7 bases, 7 bases remained unmatched. As DNA, the CDR3 is TGTGCCAGCAGTTTCGCGCAGGGGGCCGTCGGGGAGCTGTTTTTT. Its protein product is CASSFAQGAVGELFF.

The rearrangement links TRBV29-1 to TRBJ2-3; 9 nucleotides agree with TRBD2. CDR1 and CDR2 from the germline V gene are SQVTM and ANQGSEA. The CDR3 spans 15 residues. V trimming: 7 bases; J trimming: 3 bases; junction bases outside the gene matches: 11. The DNA for the CDR3 is TGCAGCGCCCGACTAGCGGATTTCTCAACAGATACGCAGTATTTT. Residues: CSARLADFSTDTQYF.

The rearrangement joins TRBV18 to TRBJ2-2, with D unresolved. The CDR3 is made up of 12 amino acids. Germline V gene lookup returns CDR1 KGHSH and CDR2 LQKENI. The V and J ends lost 3 bases and 3 bases respectively, with 2 bases between them. CDR3 bases: TGTGCCAGCTCACCCGACACCGGGGAGCTGTTTTTT. Translating it yields CASSPDTGELFF.

The CDR3 here is CASSQDHLETQETQYF. The CDR3 nucleotides read TGTGCCAGCAGCCAAGATCACCTGGAGACGCAAGAGACCCAGTACTTC. The rearrangement links TRBV4-2 to TRBJ2-5; D unclear. The CDR3 is made up of 16 amino acids. V was cut by 0 bases and J by 2 bases, with 13 bases left in between. Germline-derived CDR1 and CDR2 are LGHNA and YNFKEQ.

This chain connects TRBV2 to TRBJ2-7; 11 bases fit TRBD2. J lost 6 bases, V lost 8 bases, and 9 bases had no gene match. Looked up from germline, CDR1 is SNHLY and CDR2 is FYNNEI. The CDR3 contains 14 residues. The CDR3 DNA reads TGTGCCAGCGGCACCGGGACTAGCGGTGGCGAGCAGTACTTC. Protein sequence: CASGTGTSGGEQYF.

This chain uses TRBV6-1 with TRBJ2-7; 9 positions match TRBD1. CDR3 size: 15 residues. Per the germline V gene, CDR1 is MNHNS and CDR2 is SASEGT. With 1 base clipped from V and 5 bases from J, the junction kept 6 bases outside the gene matches. The CDR3, as DNA: TGTGCCAGCAGTGAAGGAGACAGGGGGAGGCACGAGCAGTACTTC. It yields the protein CASSEGDRGRHEQYF.

This chain uses TRBV6-5 with TRBJ2-7; D possibly corresponds to TRBD2 (6 bases). CDR3 length equals 15 residues. V lost 0 bases and J 6 bases, leaving 15 bases between the germline ends. Per germline, CDR1 MNHEY and CDR2 SVGAGI. The CDR3 protein is CASSYSRGARGEQYF. The DNA for the CDR3 is TGTGCCAGCAGTTACTCTCGAGGGGCGCGGGGCGAGCAGTACTTC.

V gene TRBV5-3 combines with J gene TRBJ2-7; the D gene is possibly TRBD2 (6 bases). TRBV5-3 is assigned to the ORF class and has an uncertain function. The CDR3 spans 15 residues. The V end lost 5 bases, the J end lost 6 bases, and 21 bases lay between the germline ends. The CDR3 nucleotides read TGTGCCAGAAGACGTTCGGGAGCCCCGCGTCTCGAGCAGTACTTC. As protein: CARRRSGAPRLEQYF.

The chain recombines TRBV14 with TRBJ1-1; D is undetermined. The CDR3 covers 15 residues. Trimming removed 1 base at V and 1 base at J, with 10 bases between. In germline, CDR1 is SGHDN, CDR2 FVKESK. CDR3 sequence: CASSQGRGWNTEAFF. The CDR3 bases are TGTGCCAGCAGCCAAGGACGAGGGTGGAACACTGAAGCTTTCTTT.

The CDR3 region has the DNA TGTGCCAGCAGTTTCATAGGGGATGAGCAGTTCTTC. Its translation: CASSFIGDEQFF. The V call is TRBV6-5, the J call TRBJ2-1, with D possibly TRBD1 on 5 matching bases. Trimming pared 4 bases from V and 8 bases from J, leaving 9 bases between. Germline V gives CDR1 MNHEY, CDR2 SVGAGI. The CDR3 is made up of 12 amino acids.

The gene calls are TRBV7-2 and TRBJ1-5; no clear D gene. Between the trimmed V and J ends, which lost 5 bases and 6 bases, there was a span of 11 bases. The germline V gene encodes CDR1 SGHTA and CDR2 FQGNSA. The CDR3 consists of 13 residues. The DNA for the CDR3 is TGTGCCAGCAGCCCCTCGGGAAGTCAGCCCCAGCATTTT. It is translated as CASSPSGSQPQHF. Drawing the rest from reference TRBV7-2 and TRBJ1-5, the complete variable domain is GAGVSQSPSNKVTEKGKDVELRCDPISGHTALYWYRQSLGQGLEFLIYFQGNSAPDKSGLPSDRFSAERTGGSVSTLTIQRTQQEDSAVYLCASSPSGSQPQHFGDGTRLSIL.